This T cell receptor beta chain was captured by sequencing in a study of blood T cell repertoires in COVID-19 (dated by TCRdb to the early 2020s). In the study overall: Collaborator samples came from the United States, Italy and Spain and covered acute and convalescent phases of COVID-19. The repertoires were released in a freely available public database intended as a resource for research on the immune response to SARS-CoV-2. Samples were obtained from the ongoing ImmuneRACE study (first 160 participants) and from over a thousand subjects provided by 6 global collaborators. The prospective study material was composed of cDNA or gDNA derived from T cells, B-cell-depleted T cells, or PBMCs. The dataset comprised deeply sampled blood TCRbeta repertoires from subjects exposed to, actively infected with, or recovered from COVID-19. Where available, HLA class I and class II types were taken from metadata supplied by the sample provider and were not determined by assay-based typing. Sample metadata almost always included a de-identified subject ID, COVID-19 status, age in years and sex.

Each collaborating institution followed its own protocols to collect whole blood in K2EDTA tubes. Collaborator samples were shipped for TCRbeta analysis as frozen whole blood, isolated PBMCs, or DNA extracted from either sample type. General conclusions and limits of the study: The quantity of clinical and demographic metadata differed by source and by participant and was supplied without curation.

TCRbeta CDR3 regions were amplified from genomic DNA using the immunoSEQ Assay, a bias-controlled multiplex PCR. Turning to the authors' computational methods: The number of nucleated cells in each sample was estimated from the amplification of reference gene primers within the assay. Sequence reads were collapsed and filtered to measure the absolute abundance of every unique TCRbeta CDR3 rearrangement. Productive Simpson clonality was computed per sample as the square root of Simpson's diversity index over productive rearrangements. TCRdb took over this immuneACCESS table, retaining in-frame rearrangements with V and J assigned. Such tables are incomplete; in checked studies, under half of the missing clones stem from an unresolved V gene, and the remainder is unexplained. V, J and clone size derive from that table, while D and trimming were established from the DNA sequence. The sample table shows approximately 260,000 clones, and approximately 85% are seen once. The top ten constitute 9.5% to 15% of the sample.

Worth noting for this clone: Its antigen specificity is not known. Per-base quality was not reported, and no clone a single base away is much larger than it.

V and J are truncated by 5 bases and 6 bases respectively, leaving an intervening sequence of 21 bases. The CDR3 measures 16 amino acids from cysteine to phenylalanine. Only the CDR3 DNA stays, 48 bases, in frame from base 1. According to the germline V gene (reference sequence), CDR1 reads SEHNR and CDR2 reads FQNEAQ. The V and J genes are TRBV7-9 and TRBJ2-3; possibly the D gene is TRBD2, per 7 matching bases. Sequenced: peripheral blood. The TCR sequence derives from a woman in her fifties or sixties with active or convalescent COVID-19. For the CDR3, the sequence is CASSLLGGPPGDTQYF. The DNA sequence follows: TGTGCCAGCAGCCTATTGGGGGGGCCCCCGGGGGATACGCAGTATTTT.